This TCR beta chain was obtained from a study of response to subunit inactivated influenza vaccine. In germline, CDR1 is MNHEY, CDR2 SMNVEV (reference sequence). V lost 6 bases to trimming and J lost 13 bases, with 16 bases between them. This CDR3 region has 12 residues. TCRdb independently ran MiXCR on the RT-PCR reads; one entry per CDR3 protein. The data hold about 700,000 distinct CDR3 sequences, with approximately 14% observed a single time. The chain links TRBV27 to TRBJ1-5; D remains ambiguous. Material: PBMCs from blood, obtained 11 to 12 days after vaccination. The TCR sequence derives from a man aged 45-65 years who received an inactivated influenza vaccine. Here the CDR3 reads CASSPNGGSQHF. CDR3 DNA: TGTGCCAGCAGCCCTAACGGCGGTAGTCAGCATTTT.